This T cell receptor beta chain comes out of a study of cytomegalovirus exposure and HLA in healthy donors. Points from the study as a whole: While the bulk of TCR sequences proved rare, some public TCRs turned up in many donors.

The PCR used 60 Vbeta and 13 Jbeta primers. Using immunoSEQ multiplex PCR, the repertoire was profiled, and TCRdb retains in-frame clones only, with some absent. In the table there are about 90,000 clones, 55% to 70% of which are singletons. This clone came up once. What it recognizes is unknown. The germline V gene encodes CDR1 ENHRY and CDR2 SYGVKD. The CDR3 spans 14 residues. V lost 2 bases and J lost 4, with 11 bases in between. The receptor was isolated from a woman in her forties or fifties in good health and CMV-seropositive. The sequenced sample consisted of PBMCs. V gene TRBV10-3 combines with J gene TRBJ1-2; perhaps TRBD1 as D (5 bases). This CDR3 reads CAISEDSYPYGYTF. In DNA form, the CDR3 reads TGTGCCATCAGTGAGGACAGTTACCCCTATGGCTACACCTTC.